The 8 T cell receptor beta chains below all came from one sample that was sequenced in a study of molecular identifiers for immune sequencing clone quantification. TCRdb called the PCR reads again in MiXCR, with one record for every CDR3 protein. The sample lists some 100,000 distinct CDR3 sequences, under 40% occurring once. Sequenced sample: naive CD8+ T cells from blood, with Jurkat cell RNA spiked in. Subset reported: FACS-sorted CD8+CD4-CCR7+CD45RA+ naive T cells. The receptor source for this set is a human donor in good health. Some libraries in this study had Jurkat cell RNA spiked in.

As to this clonotype: This may come from a read error, since a much larger clone is one base off. The chain links TRBV7-6 to TRBJ2-7; 12 nucleotides align to TRBD1. CDR1 is SGHVS, CDR2 FNYEAQ, per germline. The CDR3 covers 15 residues. With 5 bases clipped from V and 3 bases from J, the junction kept 5 bases outside the gene matches. The CDR3 sequence is CASSPGTGGYYEQYF. In DNA form, the CDR3 reads TGTGCCAGCAGCCCCGGGACAGGGGGCTACTACGAGCAGTACTTC.

As regards this clonotype: In this CDR3 the conserved last residue, phenylalanine or tryptophan, is missing, so a read error is likely. The chain uses TRBV15 and TRBJ2-2; the match to TRBD2 covers 11 bases. The CDR3 length is 18 residues. Germline CDR1 and CDR2: LNHNV and YYDKDF (reference sequence). The J segment lost 7 bases and the V segment lost 0 bases, leaving 10 bases of the junction unmatched. CDR3 sequence reads: CATSRDLLAGVKNGELFI. CDR3 nucleotide sequence: TGTGCCACCAGCAGAGATCTACTAGCGGGAGTTAAGAACGGGGAGCTGTTTATT.

The sample holds many counts of this clonotype. V gene TRBV4-2 combines with J gene TRBJ2-7; no reliable D call. The CDR3 is 16 residues long. Trimming stripped 1 base from V and 5 bases from J, with 18 bases between. Germline CDR1 and CDR2: LGHNA and YNFKEQ. DNA for the CDR3: TGTGCCAGCAGCCAAGGATCCCGGTTCCTGGCCAACGAGCAGTACTTC. Translated, it gives CASSQGSRFLANEQYF.

Only a few counts were recorded for this clonotype. This chain uses TRBV10-2 with TRBJ1-6, with 7 nucleotides matching TRBD1. Germline CDR1 reads WSHSY; CDR2 reads SAAADI. The junction had 11 bases not matched to a gene; V was cut back by 10 bases and J by 14 bases. This CDR3 spans 12 amino acids. This CDR3 reads CATRTGPESLHF. CDR3 DNA sequence: TGCGCCACCAGGACAGGCCCGGAGTCCCTCCACTTT.

This clonotype is labeled medium-sized. The chain is built from TRBV5-5 and TRBJ1-4; a weak D match, TRBD1 (5 bases). Germline V CDR1 and CDR2: SGHKS, YYEKEE (reference sequence). V was trimmed by 4 bases and J by 8 bases, leaving 9 bases between them. The CDR3 has 12 amino acids. CDR3 in amino acids: CASSLTEEKLFF. In DNA form, the CDR3 reads TGTGCCAGCAGCCTGACAGAGGAAAAACTGTTTTTT.

Regarding this clonotype: This may come from a read error, since a much larger clone is one base off. The chain employs TRBV5-3 and TRBJ2-3, with 8 bases lining up with TRBD2. TRBV5-3 is an ORF, and what it does is uncertain. The CDR3 runs to 16 residues. The V and J ends lost 8 bases and 2 bases, in that order; junction bases with no gene match: 13. CDR3 sequence (DNA): TGTGCCAGCAGTCCACTAGCGGTAGGGATCACAGATACGCAGTATTTT. This codes for CASSPLAVGITDTQYF.

This clonotype has a handful of counts. The chain links TRBV15 to TRBJ2-1; D gene ambiguous. Germline values: CDR1 LNHNV, CDR2 YYDKDF (reference sequence). The CDR3 totals 15 residues. Trimming took off 2 bases at V and 3 bases at J, with 11 bases between the two ends. Here the CDR3 DNA reads TGTGCCACCAGCAGATCTCAAGCATACTACAATGAGCAGTTCTTC. Protein product: CATSRSQAYYNEQFF.

The gene calls are TRBV9 and TRBJ2-6; D is unclear. There are 16 residues in the CDR3. V shed 4 bases and J shed 0 bases, with 11 bases lying between them. Germline assignment: CDR1 SGDLS and CDR2 YYNGEE. The CDR3 DNA reads as TGTGCCAGCAGCCCCTTCCAATTCTCTGGGGCCAACGTCCTGACTTTC. Translating gives CASSPFQFSGANVLTF.